This TCR beta chain was sequenced in a study of radiotherapy plus CTLA-4 blockade in lung cancer. The J segment lost 0 bases and the V segment lost 4 bases, leaving 6 bases of the junction unmatched. The CDR3 runs to 17 residues. CDR1 SNHLY and CDR2 FYNNEI come from the germline V gene. This clone was observed a handful of times. This table comes from immunoSEQ multiplex PCR, and its TCRdb copy is limited to in-frame clones, with some not included. The sample has 90,000 to 100,000 clones, 65% to 80% seen once; the top ten hold around 2.8%. The specimen was peripheral blood, collected from a patient treated with radiotherapy plus ipilimumab. The chain is built from TRBV2 and TRBJ2-1; TRBD2 aligns across 10 bases. This sequence originates from a human donor with non-small cell lung cancer who had a partial response to radiotherapy plus ipilimumab. Some clones in this sample may be carry-over from other donors' samples. The CDR3 reads CASSGGLAFSSYNEQFF. For the CDR3, the DNA is TGTGCCAGCAGTGGGGGACTAGCGTTCAGCTCCTACAATGAGCAGTTCTTC.